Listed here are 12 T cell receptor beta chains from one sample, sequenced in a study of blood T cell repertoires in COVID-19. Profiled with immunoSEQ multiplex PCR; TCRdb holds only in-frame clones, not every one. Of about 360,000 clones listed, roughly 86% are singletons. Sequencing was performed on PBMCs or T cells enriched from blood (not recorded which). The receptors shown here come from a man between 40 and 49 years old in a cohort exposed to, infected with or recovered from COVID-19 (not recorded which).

The chain's CDR3 is CASSPFGSGNTIYF. The CDR3 coding sequence is TGCGCCAGCAGCCCTTTCGGCTCTGGAAACACCATATATTTT. The chain carries TRBV5-1 and TRBJ1-3, with D hard to call. The CDR3 contains 14 residues. Germline V gene lookup returns CDR1 SGHRS and CDR2 YFSETQ. The V and J ends lost 4 bases and 0 bases respectively, with 8 bases between them.

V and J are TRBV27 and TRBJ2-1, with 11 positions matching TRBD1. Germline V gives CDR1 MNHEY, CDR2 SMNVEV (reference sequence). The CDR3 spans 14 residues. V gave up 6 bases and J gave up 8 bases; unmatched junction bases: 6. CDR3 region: CASRGTGGIYEQFF. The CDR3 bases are TGTGCCAGCAGGGGGACAGGGGGTATCTATGAGCAGTTCTTC.

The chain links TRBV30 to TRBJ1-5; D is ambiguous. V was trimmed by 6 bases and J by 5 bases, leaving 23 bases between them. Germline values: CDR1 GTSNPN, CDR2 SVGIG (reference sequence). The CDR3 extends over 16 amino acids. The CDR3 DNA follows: TGTGCCTGCCTCCCTGCGGGAGGCCCCTTTGATCAGCCCCAGCATTTT. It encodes CACLPAGGPFDQPQHF.

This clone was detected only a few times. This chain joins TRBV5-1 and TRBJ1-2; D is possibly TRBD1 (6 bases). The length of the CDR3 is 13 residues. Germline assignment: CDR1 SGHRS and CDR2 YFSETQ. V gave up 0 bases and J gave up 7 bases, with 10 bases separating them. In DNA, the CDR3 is TGCGCCAGCAGCTTGGTACAGGGAAGTGGCTACACCTTC. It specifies CASSLVQGSGYTF. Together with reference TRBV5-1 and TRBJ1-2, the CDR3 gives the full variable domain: KAGVTQTPRYLIKTRGQQVTLSCSPISGHRSVSWYQQTPGQGLQFLFEYFSETQRNKGNFPGRFSGRQFSNSRSEMNVSTLELGDSALYLCASSLVQGSGYTFGSGTRLTVV.

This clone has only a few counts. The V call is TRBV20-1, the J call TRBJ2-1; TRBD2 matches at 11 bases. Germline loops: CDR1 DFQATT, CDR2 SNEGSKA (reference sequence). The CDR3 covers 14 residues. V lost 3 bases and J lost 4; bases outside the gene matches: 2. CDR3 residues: CSASGTSGYNEQFF. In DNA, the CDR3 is TGCAGTGCTAGTGGGACTAGCGGTTACAATGAGCAGTTCTTC.

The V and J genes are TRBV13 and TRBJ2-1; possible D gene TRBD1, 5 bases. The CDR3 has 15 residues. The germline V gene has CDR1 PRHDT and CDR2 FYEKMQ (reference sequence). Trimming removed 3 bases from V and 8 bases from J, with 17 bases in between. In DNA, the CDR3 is TGTGCCAGCAGCTTTCGGACAAGCAACCCCCATGAGCAGTTCTTC. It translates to CASSFRTSNPHEQFF.

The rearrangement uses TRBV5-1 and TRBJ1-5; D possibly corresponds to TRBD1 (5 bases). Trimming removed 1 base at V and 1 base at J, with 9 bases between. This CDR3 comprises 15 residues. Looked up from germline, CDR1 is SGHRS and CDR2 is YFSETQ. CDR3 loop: CASSLRGGSNQPQHF. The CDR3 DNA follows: TGCGCCAGCAGCTTGCGGGGGGGGAGCAATCAGCCCCAGCATTTT.

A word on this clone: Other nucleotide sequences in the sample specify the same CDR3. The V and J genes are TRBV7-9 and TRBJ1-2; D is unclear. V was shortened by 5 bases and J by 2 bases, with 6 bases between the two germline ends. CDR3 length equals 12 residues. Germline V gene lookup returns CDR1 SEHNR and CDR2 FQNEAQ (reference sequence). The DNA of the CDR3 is TGTGCCAGCAGCCGAGGGAACTATGGCTACACCTTC. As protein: CASSRGNYGYTF.

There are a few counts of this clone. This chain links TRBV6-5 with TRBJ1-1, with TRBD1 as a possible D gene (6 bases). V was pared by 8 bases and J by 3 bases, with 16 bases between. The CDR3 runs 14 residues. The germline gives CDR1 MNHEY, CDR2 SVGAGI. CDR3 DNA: TGTGCCAGCGTGAGACCGGGACACTACACTGAAGCTTTCTTT. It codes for CASVRPGHYTEAFF.

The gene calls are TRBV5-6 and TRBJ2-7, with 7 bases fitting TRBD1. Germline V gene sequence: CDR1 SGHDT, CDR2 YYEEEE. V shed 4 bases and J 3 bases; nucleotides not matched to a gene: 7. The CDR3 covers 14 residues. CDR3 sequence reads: CASSRTGAGYEQYF. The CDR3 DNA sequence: TGTGCCAGCAGCAGAACAGGGGCGGGCTACGAGCAGTACTTC.

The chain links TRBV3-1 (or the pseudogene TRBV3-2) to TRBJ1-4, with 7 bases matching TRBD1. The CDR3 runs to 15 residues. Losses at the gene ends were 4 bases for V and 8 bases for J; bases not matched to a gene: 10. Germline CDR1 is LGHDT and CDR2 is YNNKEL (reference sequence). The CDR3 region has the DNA TGTGCCAGCAGCCCGATTAGACAGGGCGGGGAAAAACTGTTTTTT. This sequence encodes CASSPIRQGGEKLFF.

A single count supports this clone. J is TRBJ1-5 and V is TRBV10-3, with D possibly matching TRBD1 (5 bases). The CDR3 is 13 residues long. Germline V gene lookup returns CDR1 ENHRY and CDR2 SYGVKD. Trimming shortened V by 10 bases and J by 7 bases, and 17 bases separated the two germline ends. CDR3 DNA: TGTGCCACGACTCAGGGCGATGGGCAGCCCCAGCATTTT. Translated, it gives CATTQGDGQPQHF.